This TCR beta chain was sequenced during a study of T cell responses to AZD1222 COVID-19 vaccine. Data came from immunoSEQ multiplex PCR; TCRdb stores just in-frame clones and leaves some out. The sample has 120,000 or so clones, more than 85% seen once. Study-level findings and limits: Close to half of all spike-specific TCRs reportedly target regions of the variants that are unmutated. Two AZD1222 doses significantly raised spike-specific TCR breadth and depth over controls.

As for this clone: Antigen specificity is unknown.

This receptor was taken from an adult who received the AZD1222 COVID-19 vaccine. Sequencing was performed on peripheral blood, taken 28 days after the second AZD1222 dose.

The CDR3 reads CASSQVEDQPQHF. The CDR3 coding sequence is TGTGCCAGCAGCCAAGTCGAGGATCAGCCCCAGCATTTT. The genes are TRBV14 and TRBJ1-5, with D uncertain. From germline, CDR1 is SGHDN and CDR2 FVKESK. The CDR3 has 13 amino acids. Trimming took 1 base from V and 5 from J, leaving 6 bases between them.